These 18 T cell receptor beta chains share one sample of origin, sequenced in a study of cytomegalovirus exposure and HLA in healthy donors. The primer mix had 60 Vbeta and 13 Jbeta primers. Measured with immunoSEQ multiplex PCR; TCRdb has only the in-frame clones, and not every one. The sample has fewer than 130,000 clones; roughly 80% are singletons. Sequencing input: PBMCs. The receptors shown here come from a woman younger than 45 in good health and CMV-seronegative.

The genes are TRBV7-9 and TRBJ1-5, with 7 bases identical to TRBD1. V lost 5 bases, J lost 7 bases, and 11 bases stayed unmatched. The CDR3 has 15 residues. Germline V lookup: CDR1 SEHNR, CDR2 FQNEAQ (reference sequence). The CDR3 DNA sequence: TGTGCCAGCAGCCCAGGGACAGCCGTAGACCAGCCCCAGCATTTT. Translation gives CASSPGTAVDQPQHF.

The genes are TRBV30 and TRBJ2-1, with TRBD2 as a possible D gene (7 bases). The V gene's germline CDR1 is GTSNPN and CDR2 SVGIG (reference sequence). The CDR3 has 14 residues. Between the trimmed V and J ends, which lost 2 bases and 6 bases, there was a span of 14 bases. The CDR3 reads CAWSQRGGLNEQFF. CDR3 DNA: TGTGCCTGGAGTCAAAGGGGGGGACTCAATGAGCAGTTCTTC. Full variable domain (rest looked up from reference TRBV30 and TRBJ2-1): SQTIHQWPATLVQPVGSPLSLECTVEGTSNPNLYWYRQAAGRGLQLLFYSVGIGQISSEVPQNLSASRPQDRQFILSSKKLLLSDSGFYLCAWSQRGGLNEQFFGPGTRLTVL.

The chain is built from TRBV4-2 and TRBJ1-1, with TRBD1 matching over 7 bases. CDR3 size: 16 residues. Germline V gives CDR1 LGHNA, CDR2 YNFKEQ. Trimming removed 1 base from V and 4 bases from J; junction bases left unmatched: 9. CDR3 nucleotides: TGTGCCAGCAGCCAAGGTTCGGCAGGGGGACCCACTGAAGCTTTCTTT. It specifies CASSQGSAGGPTEAFF.

The chain employs TRBV4-3 and TRBJ1-5, with a tentative D call TRBD1 (6 bases). Germline-derived CDR1 and CDR2 are LGHNA and YSLEER. The length of the CDR3 is 22 residues. V gave up 1 base and J gave up 0 bases, with 28 bases separating them. Here the CDR3 reads CASSQVHSRDTDGINSNQPQHF. CDR3 in DNA: TGCGCCAGCAGCCAAGTTCATAGCCGGGACACCGATGGCATAAATAGCAATCAGCCCCAGCATTTT.

The rearrangement links TRBV4-1 to TRBJ1-2; 7 bases line up with TRBD1. Germline V gives CDR1 MGHRA, CDR2 YSYEKL. This CDR3 has 13 residues. V was pared by 2 bases and J by 8 bases, with 5 bases of the junction left unmatched. CDR3 protein: CASSQPQGDGYTF. In DNA form, the CDR3 reads TGCGCCAGCAGCCAACCCCAGGGGGACGGCTACACCTTC.

This chain joins TRBV4-1 and TRBJ2-5; 8 bases agree with TRBD2. The germline CDR1 and CDR2 sequences are MGHRA and YSYEKL. The V gene end was trimmed by 0 bases and the J gene end by 2 bases; junction bases not matched to a gene: 8. There are 17 residues in the CDR3. The DNA for the CDR3 is TGCGCCAGCAGCCAAGATATTCCTAGCGGGCTTCAAGAGACCCAGTACTTC. It is translated as CASSQDIPSGLQETQYF.

The rearrangement uses TRBV9 and TRBJ2-3; D remains ambiguous. From germline, CDR1 is SGDLS and CDR2 YYNGEE. V was pared by 0 bases and J by 1 base, with 6 bases between. There are 14 residues in the CDR3. CDR3 DNA sequence: TGTGCCAGCAGCGTAGCGCCAGGCACAGATACGCAGTATTTT. This translates into CASSVAPGTDTQYF.

This sequence joins TRBV27 and TRBJ2-7; 9 nucleotides align to TRBD1. V lost 2 bases, J lost 7 bases, and 6 bases stayed unmatched. Germline V CDR1 and CDR2: MNHEY, SMNVEV (reference sequence). The CDR3 totals 14 residues. The CDR3 DNA reads TGTGCCAGCAGTTTAGGGACAGGGCCGGGGGAGCAGTACTTC. It encodes CASSLGTGPGEQYF.

The chain couples TRBV23-1 to TRBJ1-2; perhaps TRBD1 as D (6 bases). TRBV23-1 is an open reading frame whose function is uncertain. The CDR3 runs 14 residues. The V and J ends lost 0 bases and 8 bases respectively, with 13 bases between them. The CDR3 reads CASSQSMGAGGYTF. CDR3 in DNA: TGCGCCAGCAGTCAATCCATGGGGGCGGGCGGCTACACCTTC.

Only a few counts were recorded for this clone. V and J are TRBV28 and TRBJ1-2, with 7 bases fitting TRBD1. CDR3 length: 10 amino acids. Trimming took 6 bases from V and 14 from J; bases not matched to a gene: 6. Germline V CDR1 and CDR2: MDHEN, SYDVKM. In DNA, the CDR3 is TGTGCCAGCAGCCGACAGGGTTTGACCTTC. It translates to CASSRQGLTF.

The chain joins TRBV7-8 to TRBJ2-3, with D possibly being TRBD1 (5 bases). Trimming left V 2 bases short and J 5 bases short, with 14 bases between. The CDR3 runs 15 residues. Per the germline V gene, CDR1 is SGHVS and CDR2 is FQNEAQ. The chain's CDR3 is CASSLSRQGGDTQYF. Here the CDR3 DNA reads TGTGCCAGCAGCTTATCCCGGCAGGGCGGAGATACGCAGTATTTT.

This clone was seen a few times. The V call is TRBV14, the J call TRBJ2-1; 10 positions agree with TRBD2. V lost 2 bases and J lost 1; bases outside the gene matches: 5. Germline loops: CDR1 SGHDN, CDR2 FVKESK. The CDR3 spans 17 residues. The CDR3 DNA follows: TGTGCCAGCAGCCAATGGACTAGCGGCCTTTCCTACAATGAGCAGTTCTTC. Protein sequence: CASSQWTSGLSYNEQFF.

The chain links TRBV6-1 to TRBJ1-4; D perhaps matches TRBD1 (5 bases). V dropped 4 bases and J dropped 7 bases, with 10 bases sitting between them. Germline V lookup: CDR1 MNHNS, CDR2 SASEGT. The length of the CDR3 is 13 residues. CDR3: CASSGRQIEKLFF. As DNA, the CDR3 is TGTGCCAGCAGTGGCAGACAGATTGAAAAACTGTTTTTT.

The chain uses TRBV5-1 and TRBJ2-1; 8 bases line up with TRBD1. Trimming took 4 bases from V and 5 from J; bases not matched to a gene: 8. The germline CDR1 and CDR2 sequences are SGHRS and YFSETQ. The CDR3 covers 15 residues. The CDR3 region is CASSEDRVENNEQFF. The CDR3 DNA follows: TGCGCCAGCAGCGAGGACAGGGTTGAGAACAATGAGCAGTTCTTC.

This chain joins TRBV5-6 and TRBJ2-7; 7 positions agree with TRBD1. Germline CDR1 SGHDT, CDR2 YYEEEE. The CDR3 consists of 15 residues. The ends lost 4 bases at V and 3 bases at J; junction bases unmatched: 10. CDR3 protein: CASSRAGTDLYEQYF. CDR3 sequence (DNA): TGTGCCAGCAGCCGGGCCGGGACAGACCTCTACGAGCAGTACTTC.

The V and J genes are TRBV4-3 and TRBJ1-1; D call uncertain. This CDR3 spans 14 amino acids. Trimming took off 0 bases at V and 0 bases at J, with 5 bases between the two ends. Germline loops: CDR1 LGHNA, CDR2 YSLEER. CDR3 coding DNA: TGCGCCAGCAGCCAAGATGCGGTGAACACTGAAGCTTTCTTT. It codes for CASSQDAVNTEAFF.

The chain couples TRBV30 to TRBJ2-3, with D possibly matching TRBD1 (5 bases). The germline CDR1 and CDR2 sequences are GTSNPN and SVGIG (reference sequence). The CDR3 loop spans 13 amino acids. Trimming stripped 7 bases from V and 1 base from J, with 12 bases between. CDR3 nucleotide sequence: TGTGCCTCATGGGAAGGGGGCACAGATACGCAGTATTTT. Protein product: CASWEGGTDTQYF.

V gene TRBV9 combines with J gene TRBJ1-1, with TRBD1 matching over 8 bases. V was clipped by 5 bases and J by 4 bases; unmatched bases: 7. Germline V gene data show CDR1 as SGDLS and CDR2 as YYNGEE. The CDR3 runs 14 residues. The CDR3 region is CASSVTGVGTEAFF. Written as DNA, the CDR3 is TGTGCCAGCAGTGTGACAGGGGTAGGCACTGAAGCTTTCTTT.